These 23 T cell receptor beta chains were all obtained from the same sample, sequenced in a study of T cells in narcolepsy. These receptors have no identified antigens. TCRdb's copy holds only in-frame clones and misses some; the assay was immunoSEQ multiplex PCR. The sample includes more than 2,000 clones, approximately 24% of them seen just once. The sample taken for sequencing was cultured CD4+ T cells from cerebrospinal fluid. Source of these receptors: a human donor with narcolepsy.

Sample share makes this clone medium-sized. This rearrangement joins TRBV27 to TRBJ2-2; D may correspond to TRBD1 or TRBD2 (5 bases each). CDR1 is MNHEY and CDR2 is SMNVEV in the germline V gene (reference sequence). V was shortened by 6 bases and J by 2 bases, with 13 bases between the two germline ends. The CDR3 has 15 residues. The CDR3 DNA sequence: TGTGCCAGCAGACTAGACAGAGTAAACACCGGGGAGCTGTTTTTT. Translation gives CASRLDRVNTGELFF.

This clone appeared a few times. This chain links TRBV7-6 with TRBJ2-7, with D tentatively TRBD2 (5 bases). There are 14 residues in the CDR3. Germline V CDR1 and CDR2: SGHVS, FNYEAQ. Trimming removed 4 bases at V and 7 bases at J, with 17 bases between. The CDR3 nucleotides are TGTGCCAGCAGCTGGAGACTGGGTTCGGGAGAGCAGTACTTC. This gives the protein CASSWRLGSGEQYF.

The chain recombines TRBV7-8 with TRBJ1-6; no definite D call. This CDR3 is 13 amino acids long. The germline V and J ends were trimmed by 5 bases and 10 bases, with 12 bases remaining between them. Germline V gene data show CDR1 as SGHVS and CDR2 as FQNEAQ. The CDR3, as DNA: TGTGCCAGCAGCCGCCTCGACGACTCACCCCTCCACTTT. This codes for CASSRLDDSPLHF.

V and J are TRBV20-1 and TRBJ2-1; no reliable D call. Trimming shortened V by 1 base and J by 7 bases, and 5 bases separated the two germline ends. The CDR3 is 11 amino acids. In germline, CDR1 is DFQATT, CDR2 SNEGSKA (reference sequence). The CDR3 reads CSARVLNEQFF. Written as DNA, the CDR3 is TGCAGTGCTAGAGTTTTGAATGAGCAGTTCTTC.

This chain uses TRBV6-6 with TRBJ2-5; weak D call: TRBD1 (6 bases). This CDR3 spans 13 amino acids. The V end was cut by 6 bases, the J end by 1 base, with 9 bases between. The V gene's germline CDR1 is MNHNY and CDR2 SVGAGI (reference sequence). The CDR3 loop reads CASRRGIQETQYF. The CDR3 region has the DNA TGTGCCAGCAGAAGGGGGATCCAAGAGACCCAGTACTTC.

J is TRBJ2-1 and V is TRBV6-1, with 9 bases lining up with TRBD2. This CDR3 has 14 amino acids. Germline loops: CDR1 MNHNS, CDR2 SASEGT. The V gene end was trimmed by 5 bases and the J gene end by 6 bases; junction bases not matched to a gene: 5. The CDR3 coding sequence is TGTGCCAGCAGTAACCTAGCGGGGTTCAATGAGCAGTTCTTC. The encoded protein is CASSNLAGFNEQFF.

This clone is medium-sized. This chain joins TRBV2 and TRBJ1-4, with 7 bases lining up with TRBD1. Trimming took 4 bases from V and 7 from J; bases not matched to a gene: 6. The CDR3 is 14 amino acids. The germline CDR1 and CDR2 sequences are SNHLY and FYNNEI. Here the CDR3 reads CASSVSGGSEKLFF. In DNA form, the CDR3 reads TGTGCCAGCAGTGTATCAGGGGGAAGTGAAAAACTGTTTTTT.

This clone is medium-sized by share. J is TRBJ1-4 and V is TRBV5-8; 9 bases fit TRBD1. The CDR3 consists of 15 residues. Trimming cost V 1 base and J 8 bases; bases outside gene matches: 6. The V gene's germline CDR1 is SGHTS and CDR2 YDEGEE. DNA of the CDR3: TGTGCCAGCAGCTTGCCGGACAGGGGCAGGGAAAAACTGTTTTTT. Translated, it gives CASSLPDRGREKLFF.

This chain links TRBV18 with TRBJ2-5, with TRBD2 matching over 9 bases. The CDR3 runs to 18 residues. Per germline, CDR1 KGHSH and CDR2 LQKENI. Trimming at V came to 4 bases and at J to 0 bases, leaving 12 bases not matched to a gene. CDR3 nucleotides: TGTGCCAGCTCACGATACTCTACCGGGACTAGCAACCAAGAGACCCAGTACTTC. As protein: CASSRYSTGTSNQETQYF.

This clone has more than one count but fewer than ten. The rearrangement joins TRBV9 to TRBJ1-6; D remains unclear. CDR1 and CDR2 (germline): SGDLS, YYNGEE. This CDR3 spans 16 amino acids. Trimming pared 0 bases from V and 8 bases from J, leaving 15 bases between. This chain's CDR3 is CASSVGGTYYDSPLHF. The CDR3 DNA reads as TGTGCCAGCAGCGTAGGTGGAACATATTACGATTCACCCCTCCACTTT.

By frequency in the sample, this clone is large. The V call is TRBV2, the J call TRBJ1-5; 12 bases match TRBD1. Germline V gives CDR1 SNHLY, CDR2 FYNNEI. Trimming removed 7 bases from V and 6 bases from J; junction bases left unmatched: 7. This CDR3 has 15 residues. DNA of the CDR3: TGTGCCAGCACGGGGGGGACAGGGGGCTCTCAGCCCCAGCATTTT. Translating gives CASTGGTGGSQPQHF.

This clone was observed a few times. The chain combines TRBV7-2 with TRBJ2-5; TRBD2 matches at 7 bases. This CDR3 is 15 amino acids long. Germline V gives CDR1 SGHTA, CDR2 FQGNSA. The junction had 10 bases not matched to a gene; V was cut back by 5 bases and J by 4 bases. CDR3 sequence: CASSPRGAGSETQYF. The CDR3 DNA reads TGTGCCAGCAGCCCCCGGGGAGCGGGGTCAGAGACCCAGTACTTC.

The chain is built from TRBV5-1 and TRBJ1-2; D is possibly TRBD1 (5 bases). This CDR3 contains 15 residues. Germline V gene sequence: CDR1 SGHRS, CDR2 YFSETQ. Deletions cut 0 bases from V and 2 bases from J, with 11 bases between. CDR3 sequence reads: CASSLEAGPNYGYTF. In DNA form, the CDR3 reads TGCGCCAGCAGCTTGGAGGCAGGGCCGAACTATGGCTACACCTTC. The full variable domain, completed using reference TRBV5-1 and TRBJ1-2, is KAGVTQTPRYLIKTRGQQVTLSCSPISGHRSVSWYQQTPGQGLQFLFEYFSETQRNKGNFPGRFSGRQFSNSRSEMNVSTLELGDSALYLCASSLEAGPNYGYTFGSGTRLTVV.

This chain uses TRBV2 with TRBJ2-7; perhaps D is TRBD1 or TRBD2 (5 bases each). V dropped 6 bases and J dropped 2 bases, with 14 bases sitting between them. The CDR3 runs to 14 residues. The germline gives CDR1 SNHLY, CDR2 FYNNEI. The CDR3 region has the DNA TGTGCCAGCAGCCTGAGGGGTCCTCCCTACGAGCAGTACTTC. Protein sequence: CASSLRGPPYEQYF.

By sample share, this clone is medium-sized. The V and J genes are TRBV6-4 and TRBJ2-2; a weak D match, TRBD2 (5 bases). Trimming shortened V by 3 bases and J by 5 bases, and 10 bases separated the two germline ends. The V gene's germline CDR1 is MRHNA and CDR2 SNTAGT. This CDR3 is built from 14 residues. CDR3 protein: CASSERDVTGELFF. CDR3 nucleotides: TGTGCCAGCAGTGAGAGGGATGTGACCGGGGAGCTGTTTTTT.

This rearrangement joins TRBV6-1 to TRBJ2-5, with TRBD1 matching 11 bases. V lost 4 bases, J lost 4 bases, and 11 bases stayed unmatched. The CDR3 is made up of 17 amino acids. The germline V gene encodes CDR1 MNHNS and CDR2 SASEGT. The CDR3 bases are TGTGCCAGCAGTGGCGGTTTGGACAGGGGGCGATCAGAGACCCAGTACTTC. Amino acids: CASSGGLDRGRSETQYF.

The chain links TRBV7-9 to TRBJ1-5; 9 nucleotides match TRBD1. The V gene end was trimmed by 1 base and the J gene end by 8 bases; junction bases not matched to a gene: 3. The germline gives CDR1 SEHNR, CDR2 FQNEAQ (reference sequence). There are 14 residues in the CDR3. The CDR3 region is CASSLVGQGEPQHF. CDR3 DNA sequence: TGTGCCAGCAGCTTAGTGGGACAGGGTGAGCCCCAGCATTTT.

The CDR3 region has the DNA TGTGCCAGCAGCTCTCCGGGACAGGGAAACACCATATATTTT. It translates to CASSSPGQGNTIYF. The rearrangement joins TRBV7-9 to TRBJ1-3, with 7 bases that match TRBD1. Per the germline V gene, CDR1 is SEHNR and CDR2 is FQNEAQ (reference sequence). Trimming took 4 bases from V and 4 from J; bases not matched to a gene: 4. The CDR3 totals 14 residues.

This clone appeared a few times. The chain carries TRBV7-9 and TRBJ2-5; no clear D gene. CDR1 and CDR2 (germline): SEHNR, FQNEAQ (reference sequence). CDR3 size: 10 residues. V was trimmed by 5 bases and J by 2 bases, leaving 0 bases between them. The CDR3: CASSQETQYF. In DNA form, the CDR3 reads TGTGCCAGCAGCCAAGAGACCCAGTACTTC.

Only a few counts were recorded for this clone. The CDR3 region is CASSQGPDTQYF. For the CDR3, the DNA is TGTGCCAGCAGCCAGGGACCGGATACGCAGTATTTT. V usage is TRBV7-2 and J usage is TRBJ2-3; D may correspond to TRBD1 or TRBD2 (5 bases each). The CDR3 has 12 amino acids. With 5 bases removed from V and 6 bases from J, the gap between germline ends came to 9 bases. Germline CDR1 SGHTA, CDR2 FQGNSA.

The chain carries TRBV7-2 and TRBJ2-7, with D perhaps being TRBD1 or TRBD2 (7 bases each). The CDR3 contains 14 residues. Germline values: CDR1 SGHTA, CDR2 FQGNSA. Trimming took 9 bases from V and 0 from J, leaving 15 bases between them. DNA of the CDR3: TGTGCCAGTTCAGGGGGGGGGAACTCCTACGAGCAGTACTTC. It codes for CASSGGGNSYEQYF.

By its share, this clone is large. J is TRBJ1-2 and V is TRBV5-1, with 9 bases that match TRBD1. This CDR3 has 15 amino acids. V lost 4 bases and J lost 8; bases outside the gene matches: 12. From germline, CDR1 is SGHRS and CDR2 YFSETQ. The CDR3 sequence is CASSQSPGQGRGYTF. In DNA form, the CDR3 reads TGCGCCAGCAGCCAGTCTCCGGGACAGGGCCGCGGCTACACCTTC. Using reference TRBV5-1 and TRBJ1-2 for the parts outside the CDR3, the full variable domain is KAGVTQTPRYLIKTRGQQVTLSCSPISGHRSVSWYQQTPGQGLQFLFEYFSETQRNKGNFPGRFSGRQFSNSRSEMNVSTLELGDSALYLCASSQSPGQGRGYTFGSGTRLTVV.

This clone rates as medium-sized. CDR3 protein: CASSSTGGGEQYF. The CDR3 nucleotides are TGTGCCAGCAGCTCGACAGGGGGCGGCGAGCAGTACTTC. This sequence joins TRBV14 and TRBJ2-7; 10 positions match TRBD1. The V gene's germline CDR1 is SGHDN and CDR2 FVKESK. V lost 5 bases to trimming and J lost 6 bases; unmatched junction nucleotides: 4. This CDR3 region has 13 residues.